A selection of T cell receptor beta chains follows, all from one sample in a study of identical twins. TCRdb re-called the 5' RACE reads through MiXCR, storing one row per CDR3 protein. The sample yields a few hundred thousand distinct CDR3 sequences, 7.5% to 10% seen once. These same data were also listed under a study on yellow fever vaccine responses in identical twins.

Sequencing was performed on PBMCs. The receptor set was obtained from a woman between 18 and 29 years old in good health. CDR3s include the opening cysteine and the closing phenylalanine or tryptophan. Each record gives: V gene, clone size, D gene, J gene, CDR3 protein, CDR3 DNA. The D gene is left open where the match is weak. Clone size, where shown, is once, few, many, or a class for clones that have expanded.

V gene: TRBV6-2/TRBV6-3
clone size: many
D gene: .
J gene: TRBJ2-7
CDR3 protein: CASSYSRFWYF
CDR3 DNA: TGTGCCAGCAGTTACTCCAGGTTCTGGTACTTC

V gene: TRBV6-1
clone size: many
D gene: TRBD1
J gene: TRBJ1-4
CDR3 protein: CASTSRDRGRFSEKLFF
CDR3 DNA: TGTGCCAGCACCTCTAGGGACAGGGGGCGATTTAGTGAAAAACTGTTTTTT

V gene: TRBV12-3/TRBV12-4
clone size: few
D gene: TRBD1
J gene: TRBJ2-4
CDR3 protein: CASSQPGQGAKNIQYF
CDR3 DNA: TGTGCCAGCAGTCAACCGGGACAGGGGGCCAAAAACATTCAGTACTTC

V gene: TRBV11-2
clone size: .
D gene: .
J gene: TRBJ2-2
CDR3 protein: CASITSGELFF
CDR3 DNA: TGTGCCAGCATCACGAGCGGGGAGCTGTTTTTT

V gene: TRBV6-1
clone size: few
D gene: TRBD2
J gene: TRBJ2-7
CDR3 protein: CASSVGTSGEYEQYF
CDR3 DNA: TGTGCCAGCAGTGTTGGGACTAGCGGGGAATACGAGCAGTACTTC

V gene: TRBV4-2
clone size: .
D gene: TRBD2
J gene: TRBJ2-7
CDR3 protein: CASSQATSGRSEQYF
CDR3 DNA: TGTGCCAGCAGCCAAGCGACTAGCGGGAGAAGCGAGCAGTACTTC

V gene: TRBV20-1
clone size: .
D gene: TRBD2
J gene: TRBJ2-5
CDR3 protein: CSARALLAALGETQYF
CDR3 DNA: TGCAGTGCTAGGGCGCTCCTAGCGGCCCTTGGGGAGACCCAGTACTTC

V gene: TRBV6-6
clone size: .
D gene: TRBD2
J gene: TRBJ2-5
CDR3 protein: CASSKLAAQETQYF
CDR3 DNA: TGTGCCAGCAGCAAACTAGCGGCACAAGAGACCCAGTACTTC

V gene: TRBV4-2
clone size: .
D gene: .
J gene: TRBJ2-5
CDR3 protein: CASSQAQEGAETQYF
CDR3 DNA: TGTGCCAGCAGCCAAGCTCAGGAGGGAGCTGAGACCCAGTACTTC

V gene: TRBV5-1
clone size: many
D gene: TRBD2
J gene: TRBJ2-1
CDR3 protein: CASSWTSGGANEQFF
CDR3 DNA: TGCGCCAGCAGCTGGACTAGCGGGGGAGCCAATGAGCAGTTCTTC

V gene: TRBV6-1
clone size: .
D gene: .
J gene: TRBJ2-6
CDR3 protein: CASAGSGANVLTF
CDR3 DNA: TGTGCCAGCGCAGGGTCTGGGGCCAACGTCCTGACTTTC

V gene: TRBV7-8
clone size: few
D gene: .
J gene: TRBJ2-7
CDR3 protein: CASSLGPTGTYEQYF
CDR3 DNA: TGTGCCAGCAGCTTAGGCCCGACAGGTACCTACGAGCAGTACTTC

V gene: TRBV20-1
clone size: .
D gene: .
J gene: TRBJ1-4
CDR3 protein: CSAEYATNEKLFF
CDR3 DNA: TGCAGTGCCGAGTACGCAACTAATGAAAAACTGTTTTTT

V gene: TRBV7-9
clone size: .
D gene: .
J gene: TRBJ2-5
CDR3 protein: CASSKSARSETQYF
CDR3 DNA: TGTGCCAGCAGCAAGTCGGCGAGGTCAGAGACCCAGTACTTC

V gene: TRBV7-2
clone size: few
D gene: .
J gene: TRBJ1-6
CDR3 protein: CASSTAGTVDTLHF
CDR3 DNA: TGTGCCAGCAGCACAGCCGGGACGGTAGACACCCTCCACTTT

V gene: TRBV20-1
clone size: many
D gene: TRBD1
J gene: TRBJ2-2
CDR3 protein: CSARDGRQGRAGELFF
CDR3 DNA: TGCAGTGCTAGAGATGGACGACAGGGACGTGCCGGGGAGCTGTTTTTT

V gene: TRBV24-1
clone size: many
D gene: .
J gene: TRBJ2-2
CDR3 protein: CATWGGGGELFF
CDR3 DNA: TGTGCCACCTGGGGTGGCGGCGGGGAGCTGTTTTTT

V gene: TRBV5-1
clone size: .
D gene: .
J gene: TRBJ2-5
CDR3 protein: CASSLGYFETQYF
CDR3 DNA: TGCGCCAGCAGCTTGGGTTATTTTGAGACCCAGTACTTC

V gene: TRBV20-1
clone size: many
D gene: TRBD2
J gene: TRBJ2-1
CDR3 protein: CSARAGREHEQFF
CDR3 DNA: TGCAGTGCTAGAGCCGGGAGGGAACATGAGCAGTTCTTC

V gene: TRBV6-5
clone size: many
D gene: .
J gene: TRBJ2-7
CDR3 protein: CASSYSSDSSYEQYF
CDR3 DNA: TGTGCCAGCAGTTACTCTTCCGACAGCTCCTACGAGCAGTACTTC

V gene: TRBV30
clone size: few
D gene: .
J gene: TRBJ2-7
CDR3 protein: CAWSVRQGSSYEQYF
CDR3 DNA: TGTGCCTGGAGTGTGAGGCAGGGAAGCTCCTACGAGCAGTACTTC

V gene: TRBV29-1
clone size: many
D gene: .
J gene: TRBJ2-7
CDR3 protein: CSAYTTGSYEQYF
CDR3 DNA: TGCAGCGCCTACACCACCGGCTCCTACGAGCAGTACTTC

V gene: TRBV5-6
clone size: many
D gene: .
J gene: TRBJ1-5
CDR3 protein: CASSRSGVSNQPQHF
CDR3 DNA: TGTGCCAGCAGCCGCAGCGGGGTTTCTAATCAGCCCCAGCATTTT

V gene: TRBV11-2
clone size: many
D gene: .
J gene: TRBJ2-7
CDR3 protein: CASSSKARVGEQYF
CDR3 DNA: TGTGCCAGCAGCTCCAAGGCTCGGGTTGGGGAGCAGTACTTC